The T cell receptor beta chain described here comes from a study of T cells after yellow fever vaccination. TCRdb independently ran MiXCR on the 5' RACE reads; one entry per CDR3 protein. Of approximately 580,000 distinct CDR3 sequences listed, around 16% are singletons. In the case of this clonotype: Antigen unknown. At one end the junction does not follow the germline gene, possibly because of a read error.

Per the germline V gene, CDR1 is ENHRY and CDR2 is SYGVKD. This CDR3 spans 14 amino acids. General study results and limits: Reappearing after the booster were most of the clones from primary vaccination (roughly 95% CD4, 85% to 90% CD8).

The chain recombines TRBV10-3 with TRBJ2-1, with TRBD2 matching over 8 bases. This clonotype was obtained from a man aged 18 to 35 who received the YFV17D yellow fever vaccine. The input for sequencing was PBMCs, taken 4 to 5 days after the first yellow fever vaccination. The CDR3 region has the DNA TGTCCCATCAGTGAGTTCCGGGGGGGCAATGAGCAGTTCTTC. Its translation: CPISEFRGGNEQFF.